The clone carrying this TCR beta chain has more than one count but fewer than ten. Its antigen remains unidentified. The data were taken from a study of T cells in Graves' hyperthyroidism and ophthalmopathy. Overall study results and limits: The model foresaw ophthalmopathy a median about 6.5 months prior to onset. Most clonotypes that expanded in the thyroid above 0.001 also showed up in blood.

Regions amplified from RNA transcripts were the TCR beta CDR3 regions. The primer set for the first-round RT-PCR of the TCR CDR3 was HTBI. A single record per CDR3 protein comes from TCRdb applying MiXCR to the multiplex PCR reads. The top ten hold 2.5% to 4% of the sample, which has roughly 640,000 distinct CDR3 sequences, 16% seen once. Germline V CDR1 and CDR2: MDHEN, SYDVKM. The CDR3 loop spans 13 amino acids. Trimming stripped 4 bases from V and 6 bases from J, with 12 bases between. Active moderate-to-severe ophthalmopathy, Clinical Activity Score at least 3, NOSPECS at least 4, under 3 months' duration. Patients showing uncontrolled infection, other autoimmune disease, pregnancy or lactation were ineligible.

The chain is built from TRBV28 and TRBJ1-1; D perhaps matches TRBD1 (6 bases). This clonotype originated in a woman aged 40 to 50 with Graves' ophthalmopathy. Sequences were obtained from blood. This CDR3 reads CASSSTGTAEAFF. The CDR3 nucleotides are TGTGCCAGCAGTTCGACAGGTACCGCTGAAGCTTTCTTT.